This entry is about one T cell receptor (beta chain). This receptor's antigen is unknown. There are no base qualities to consult, and no much larger clone falls within one base. V is cut by 7 bases and J by 7 bases, and the space between the germline ends is 13 bases. Spanning cysteine to phenylalanine, the CDR3 consists of 13 amino acids. The read is trimmed to its CDR3 DNA, 39 bases read in frame from base 1. CDR1 and CDR2 were assigned from the germline V gene (reference sequence) as LNHDA and SQIVND. The data stem from a study of blood T cell repertoires in COVID-19 (TCRdb year 2020). Study-level background: Samples covering the acute and convalescent phases of COVID-19 were provided by collaborators in the United States, Italy and Spain. The material from the prospective study consisted of cDNA or gDNA derived from T cells, B-cell-depleted T cells, or PBMCs. The dataset comprised deeply sampled blood TCRbeta repertoires from subjects exposed to, actively infected with, or recovered from COVID-19. A freely available public database, intended as a resource for researchers studying the immune response to SARS-CoV-2, is where the repertoires were released. Samples were obtained from the ongoing ImmuneRACE study (first 160 participants) and from roughly 1,300 subjects provided by 6 global collaborators. The sample metadata nearly always contained a de-identified subject ID, COVID-19 status, age in years and sex. Where available, HLA class I and class II types were taken from metadata supplied by the sample provider and were not determined by assay-based typing. The full study reports these points: The quantity of clinical and demographic metadata differed by source and by participant and was supplied without curation.

One collaborating source in Seattle enrolled patients during active infection and followed them longitudinally through the course of disease. Each collaborating institution followed its own protocols to collect whole blood in K2EDTA tubes. For TCRbeta analysis, collaborators shipped samples as frozen whole blood, isolated PBMCs, or DNA extracted from either of those sample types. TCRbeta CDR3 regions were amplified from genomic DNA by means of the immunoSEQ Assay, a bias-controlled multiplex PCR. Per the original workflow: Nucleated cell counts per sample were estimated from amplification of reference gene primers within the assay. To quantify the absolute abundance of each unique TCRbeta CDR3 rearrangement, sequence reads were collapsed and filtered. Productive Simpson clonality was computed per sample as the square root of Simpson's diversity index over productive rearrangements. Held by TCRdb, this immuneACCESS table contains in-frame sequences only and omits some clones. Under half of the omission traces to an unresolved V gene where checked; the cause of the rest is unknown. V, J and clone size reflect that table, while D and trimming were determined from the DNA. This sample comprises over 150,000 clones, approximately 87% of them detected only once. The ten largest clones add up to 9.5% to 15% of the sample.

The receptor chain draws on TRBV19 and TRBJ2-2; the D gene is possibly TRBD1, with 5 bases matching. This sequence originates from a woman aged 70-85 years with COVID-19, enrolled during active disease. Sequencing input: peripheral blood. The CDR3 here reads CASNQGMDGELFF. The DNA sequence reads TGTGCCAGTAACCAGGGAATGGACGGGGAGCTGTTTTTT.